This TCR beta chain is drawn from a study of blood T cell repertoires in COVID-19. Overall study context: Both acute and convalescent COVID-19 samples were obtained from the United States, Italy and Spain. From T cells, B-cell-depleted T cells, or PBMCs came the material, which was cDNA or gDNA.

The CDR3 totals 14 residues. Looked up from germline, CDR1 is SGHTA and CDR2 is FQGTGA. The V gene lost 5 bases and the J gene lost 3 bases, with 11 bases spanning the gap. In the original analysis: Researchers report that nucleated cell counts were estimated from reference gene primer amplification. Profiling relied on immunoSEQ multiplex PCR, and the TCRdb table lists in-frame clones only, not all of them. V, J and clone size are those of that table, while D and trimming were read from the DNA. The sample records some 240,000 clones, around 80% being singletons. Input material: peripheral blood. This sequence joins TRBV7-3 and TRBJ2-1, with D possibly matching TRBD2 (5 bases). The sequence was collected from a woman aged 65 to 85 with acute or convalescent COVID-19. The CDR3 region is CASSPGNRYNEQFF. The CDR3 coding sequence is TGTGCCAGCAGCCCGGGAAACCGCTACAATGAGCAGTTCTTC. The variable domain in full, with the rest retrieved from reference TRBV7-3 and TRBJ2-1, is GAGVSQTPSNKVTEKGKYVELRCDPISGHTALYWYRQSLGQGPEFLIYFQGTGAADDSGLPNDRFFAVRPEGSVSTLKIQRTERGDSAVYLCASSPGNRYNEQFFGPGTRLTVL.